This T cell receptor (beta chain) appears in the sequencing data of a study of blood T cell repertoires in COVID-19. For the study at large: The study drew acute and convalescent COVID-19 samples from the United States, Italy and Spain. Sources were T cells, B-cell-depleted T cells, or PBMCs; the material itself was cDNA or gDNA.

How the authors handled the data: Using reference gene primer amplification, nucleated cell counts were estimated. Measured with immunoSEQ multiplex PCR; TCRdb has only the in-frame clones, and not every one. The V and J calls and clone size are taken from that table; D and trimming were inferred from the DNA. The sample shows more than 250,000 clones, roughly 90% of them seen only once. V lost 3 bases and J lost 3; bases outside the gene matches: 7. This CDR3 comprises 17 residues. Germline values: CDR1 WNHNN, CDR2 SYGVQD (reference sequence). This TCR was recovered from a man between 18 and 29 years old who had recovered from COVID-19. The chain employs TRBV10-1 and TRBJ2-2; 10 nucleotides agree with TRBD2. Sequencing was done on a sample of peripheral blood. The CDR3 DNA reads TGCGCCAGCAGTGACCAGCGGGGGGGCCGGGACACCGGGGAGCTGTTTTTT. Its translation is CASSDQRGGRDTGELFF.